These 32 T cell receptor beta chains came from one sample sequenced in a study of tumor-infiltrating lymphocytes in primary liver carcinoma. Co-extracting RNA and DNA was done with about 17-31 mg of unsorted bulk tissue as input. Constant-region priming of about 520 ng total RNA yielded TCR beta cDNA. What produced the TCR beta libraries was three nested multiplex PCR rounds using slightly modified ARM-PCR. PCR rounds one and two used TRBV1-TRBV30 forward primers with a C-beta reverse primer for roughly 10 cycles each. TCRdb reprocessed the multiplex PCR reads via MiXCR and lists one record per CDR3 protein. The repertoire includes roughly 86,000 distinct CDR3 sequences, about 70% of them detected once, and around 30% sits in the top ten. Input material: tumor-adjacent normal liver tissue. The origin of the receptors is a man aged 35 to 55 with primary liver carcinoma and hepatitis B virus infection.

This clonotype was observed a handful of times. A much larger clone lies one base from this, so it may be a read error. The chain employs TRBV13 and TRBJ2-2; D may be TRBD2 (5 bases). V was shortened by 5 bases and J by 13 bases, with 11 bases between the two germline ends. The CDR3 runs to 11 residues. Germline V gives CDR1 PRHDT, CDR2 FYEKMQ (reference sequence). CDR3 sequence reads: CASSLGRGLFF. In nucleotides, the CDR3 is TGTGCCAGCAGCCTCGGACGGGGGCTGTTTTTT.

This chain uses TRBV11-2 with TRBJ2-7; unclear D gene. CDR3 length equals 12 residues. CDR1 and CDR2 (germline): SGHAT, FQNNGV. Trimming cost V 3 bases and J 9 bases, with 12 bases left between them. The CDR3 DNA follows: TGTGCCAGCAGCTTGTTGGGTCACGCGCAGTACTTC. The encoded protein is CASSLLGHAQYF. The full variable domain, rest sourced from reference TRBV11-2 and TRBJ2-7, is EAGVAQSPRYKIIEKRQSVAFWCNPISGHATLYWYQQILGQGPKLLIQFQNNGVVDDSQLPKDRFSAERLKGVDSTLKIQPAKLEDSAVYLCASSLLGHAQYFGPGTRLTVT.

The table lists this clonotype with many counts. This chain links TRBV6-5 with TRBJ2-6; 7 nucleotides line up with TRBD1. J lost 0 bases, V lost 5 bases, and 1 base had no gene match. The CDR3 totals 15 residues. CDR1 is MNHEY, CDR2 SVGAGI, per germline. CDR3 in amino acids: CASSRDSSGANVLTF. In nucleotides, the CDR3 is TGTGCCAGCAGTCGGGACAGCTCTGGGGCCAACGTCCTGACTTTC.

For this clonotype: A much larger clone lies a single base off, so this may be a read error. This chain joins TRBV7-8 and TRBJ2-3, with D unclear. The V gene's germline CDR1 is SGHVS and CDR2 FQNEAQ. The CDR3 has 16 amino acids. DNA of the CDR3: TGTGCCACCAGCCCAGACACCGATCCTAGCACAGATACGCAGTATTTT. Amino acids: CATSPDTDPSTDTQYF. The variable domain in full, completed from reference TRBV7-8 and TRBJ2-3, reads GAGVSQSPRYKVAKRGQDVALRCDPISGHVSLFWYQQALGQGPEFLTYFQNEAQLDKSGLPSDRFFAERPEGSVSTLKIQRTQQEDSAVYLCATSPDTDPSTDTQYFGPGTRLTVL.

This clonotype is classed as medium-sized. The chain has TRBV11-2 and TRBJ2-7; no reliable D call. The CDR3 is 14 residues long. Trimming took off 2 bases at V and 3 bases at J, with 11 bases between the two ends. CDR1 and CDR2 (germline): SGHAT, FQNNGV. The chain's CDR3 is CASSLYAVNYEQYF. CDR3 DNA: TGTGCCAGCAGCTTATACGCGGTGAACTACGAGCAGTACTTC.

At least ten counts were recorded for this clonotype. The chain employs TRBV4-1 and TRBJ1-2; 7 positions agree with TRBD1. The CDR3 runs to 13 residues. The J segment lost 1 base and the V segment lost 7 bases, leaving 3 bases of the junction unmatched. CDR1 and CDR2 from the germline V gene are MGHRA and YSYEKL. The CDR3 DNA sequence: TGCGCCAGCAACCAGGGGGGTAACTATGGCTACACCTTC. Translated, it gives CASNQGGNYGYTF.

This clonotype has a count of ten or more. V is TRBV14 and J is TRBJ1-1, with no clear D. Trimming took 2 bases from V and 0 from J, leaving 13 bases between them. CDR1 and CDR2 from the germline V gene are SGHDN and FVKESK. The CDR3 totals 16 residues. The CDR3 loop reads CASSQTGRRLNTEAFF. The CDR3 nucleotides read TGTGCCAGCAGCCAAACCGGACGGAGACTGAACACTGAAGCTTTCTTT.

Points on this clonotype: A read error is likely, as this CDR3 ends without the conserved phenylalanine or tryptophan. The rearrangement links TRBV11-1 to TRBJ2-1, with a tentative D call TRBD1 (5 bases). The CDR3 runs 17 residues. Trimming left V 4 bases short and J 2 bases short, with 18 bases between. Germline CDR1 SGHAT, CDR2 FQDESV (reference sequence). CDR3 in amino acids: CASSSDARGSTYNEQFI. The CDR3 DNA reads TGTGCCAGCAGCTCGGACGCTAGGGGCTCAACCTACAATGAGCAGTTCATC.

About this clonotype itself: This may stem from a read error, because a much larger clone lies one nucleotide away. The CDR3 region is CASNLILGGSYEQYF. CDR3 in DNA: TGTGCCAGCAACTTAATCTTAGGGGGCTCCTACGAGCAGTACTTC. The chain combines TRBV7-8 with TRBJ2-7, with D perhaps matching TRBD1 (6 bases). This CDR3 has 15 residues. CDR1 SGHVS and CDR2 FQNEAQ come from the germline V gene.

This sequence joins TRBV11-1 and TRBJ2-1, with 7 positions matching TRBD2. This CDR3 contains 15 residues. The V gene end was trimmed by 7 bases and the J gene end by 8 bases; junction bases not matched to a gene: 14. Germline V gives CDR1 SGHAT, CDR2 FQDESV (reference sequence). CDR3 in amino acids: CASTREAWVIDEQFF. The DNA for the CDR3 is TGTGCCAGCACCCGGGAGGCATGGGTTATCGATGAGCAGTTCTTC.

The rearrangement links TRBV20-1 to TRBJ2-1; 8 bases match TRBD2. The CDR3 sequence is 14 residues long. Germline trimming cut 5 bases from V and 5 bases from J; bases unmatched to any gene: 8. Germline V gene data show CDR1 as DFQATT and CDR2 as SNEGSKA (reference sequence). The CDR3 region is CSALSGSQNNEQFF. CDR3 DNA sequence: TGCAGTGCTTTAAGCGGGAGTCAAAACAATGAGCAGTTCTTC.

This clonotype was observed at least ten times. The chain combines TRBV29-1 with TRBJ2-7, with a possible D match to TRBD1 (6 bases). The CDR3 has 14 amino acids. Trimming shortened V by 6 bases and J by 5 bases, and 20 bases separated the two germline ends. Germline V gene sequence: CDR1 SQVTM, CDR2 ANQGSEA. Here the CDR3 reads CSVQGLQGPDEQYF. CDR3 DNA: TGCAGCGTCCAAGGCCTCCAGGGGCCCGACGAGCAGTACTTC.

This clonotype was recorded many times. The chain has TRBV4-1 and TRBJ2-1; TRBD2 aligns across 10 bases. This CDR3 is built from 17 residues. V gave up 1 base and J gave up 3 bases; unmatched junction bases: 6. Germline-derived CDR1 and CDR2 are MGHRA and YSYEKL. In DNA form, the CDR3 reads TGCGCCAGCAGCCAAGGGCCCACTAGCGGGGACTACAATGAGCAGTTCTTC. Translation: CASSQGPTSGDYNEQFF.

In regard to this clonotype: This sequence may be a read error, since a much larger clone differs from it by one base. The rearrangement links TRBV29-1 to TRBJ1-1, with D unresolved. The germline V gene has CDR1 SQVTM and CDR2 ANQGSEA. CDR3 length: 11 residues. The DNA for the CDR3 is TGCAGCGTTAGGGTGAACATTGAAGCTTTCTTT. It yields the protein CSVRVNIEAFF. Drawing the rest from reference TRBV29-1 and TRBJ1-1, the complete variable domain is SAVISQKPSRDICQRGTSLTIQCQVDSQVTMMFWYRQQPGQSLTLIATANQGSEATYESGFVIDKFPISRPNLTFSTLTVSNMSPEDSSIYLCSVRVNIEAFFGQGTRLTVV.

The CDR3: CCAEGTDYNEQFF. The DNA for the CDR3 is TGCTGCGCTGAAGGGACTGACTACAATGAGCAGTTCTTC. The V gene is TRBV29-1, the J gene TRBJ2-1, with D perhaps TRBD2 (6 bases). CDR1 is SQVTM and CDR2 is ANQGSEA in the germline V gene. This CDR3 contains 13 residues.

The gene calls are TRBV28 and TRBJ2-7, with 10 bases that match TRBD1. The germline CDR1 and CDR2 sequences are MDHEN and SYDVKM. CDR3 length: 13 amino acids. V lost 3 bases to trimming and J lost 6 bases; unmatched junction nucleotides: 2. CDR3 in amino acids: CASSFRTGGEQYF. DNA for the CDR3: TGTGCCAGCAGTTTTAGGACAGGGGGCGAGCAGTACTTC.

Notes on this clonotype: The conserved phenylalanine or tryptophan normally closing the CDR3 is absent here, so this likely arose from a read error. This rearrangement joins TRBV25-1 to TRBJ1-1, with TRBD1 identical over 7 bases. Germline CDR1 reads MGHDK; CDR2 reads SYGVNS. With V trimmed by 3 bases and J by 4 bases, 5 bases remained unmatched. The CDR3 sequence is 14 residues long. The CDR3 DNA reads TGTGCCAGCAGTGACTGGACAGGCAGCACTGAAGCTTTCATT. Its protein product is CASSDWTGSTEAFI.

This chain connects TRBV20-1 to TRBJ1-1, with D tentatively TRBD1 (5 bases). The CDR3 sequence is 14 residues long. The V end was cut by 3 bases, the J end by 1 base, with 12 bases between. Germline values: CDR1 DFQATT, CDR2 SNEGSKA (reference sequence). CDR3 amino acids: CSASSPGSNTEAFF. CDR3 DNA sequence: TGCAGTGCTAGTTCCCCAGGGTCGAACACTGAAGCTTTCTTT.

Comments on this clonotype: One end of the junction varies from germline; a read error may be responsible. This chain connects TRBV4-1 to TRBJ2-7; TRBD1 or TRBD2 may be the D gene (5 bases each). CDR1 MGHRA and CDR2 YSYEKL come from the germline V gene. The CDR3 has 14 amino acids. The DNA for the CDR3 is TGCGCCAGCAGCCAATGGGACGGCTCCAACGAGCAGTACTTC. The encoded protein is CASSQWDGSNEQYF.

To note about this clonotype: A much larger clone lies a single base off, so this may be a read error. The rearrangement uses TRBV6-7 and TRBJ2-1; 7 bases align to TRBD2. TRBV6-7 is flagged as an ORF with uncertain function. This CDR3 contains 15 residues. The CDR3 bases are TGTGCCAGCAGGGGGACTATAAGCTCCTGCAATGAGCAGTTCTTC. Protein: CASRGTISSCNEQFF.

The chain carries TRBV7-8 and TRBJ2-7; D unclear. V lost 5 bases and J lost 2, with 16 bases in between. CDR1 is SGHVS and CDR2 is FQNEAQ in the germline V gene. The CDR3 loop spans 15 amino acids. CDR3 sequence: CASSPGRNGAYEQYF. The CDR3, as DNA: TGTGCCAGCAGCCCCGGCCGGAACGGCGCCTACGAGCAGTACTTC. The variable domain in full, with the rest retrieved from reference TRBV7-8 and TRBJ2-7, is GAGVSQSPRYKVAKRGQDVALRCDPISGHVSLFWYQQALGQGPEFLTYFQNEAQLDKSGLPSDRFFAERPEGSVSTLKIQRTQQEDSAVYLCASSPGRNGAYEQYFGPGTRLTVT.

The rearrangement joins TRBV6-1 to TRBJ1-1; 9 nucleotides agree with TRBD1. The CDR3 runs to 14 residues. Germline CDR1 MNHNS, CDR2 SASEGT. V shed 7 bases, J shed 6 bases, and the junction held 9 bases outside the gene matches. The CDR3 DNA reads TGTGCCAGCAACGACAGGACAGGGGTCCCTGAAGCTTTCTTT. Translated, it gives CASNDRTGVPEAFF.

This chain uses TRBV6-1 with TRBJ2-7; tentatively, D is TRBD2 (5 bases). Germline V gives CDR1 MNHNS, CDR2 SASEGT. This CDR3 is built from 14 residues. V was clipped by 6 bases and J by 9 bases, with 21 bases between them. DNA for the CDR3: TGTGCCAGCAGCCTCCGGGATAAAACCTACAGGCAGTACGTC. It is translated as CASSLRDKTYRQYV.

Worth noting for this clonotype: Just one base apart from a much larger clone, this may be a read error. This chain uses TRBV5-6 with TRBJ2-1; D remains unclear. The CDR3 has 11 residues. Germline lookup yields CDR1 SGHDT and CDR2 YYEEEE. This CDR3 is CASNLNQEQFF. CDR3 coding DNA: TGTGCCAGCAACTTGAACCAGGAGCAGTTCTTC. Supplemented by reference TRBV5-6 and TRBJ2-1, the full variable domain reads DAGVTQSPTHLIKTRGQQVTLRCSPKSGHDTVSWYQQALGQGPQFIFQYYEEEERQRGNFPDRFSGHQFPNYSSELNVNALLLGDSALYLCASNLNQEQFFGPGTRLTVL.

Notes on this clonotype: This may arise from a read error, as a much more abundant clone is one base away. The chain joins TRBV29-1 to TRBJ2-2; 7 nucleotides match TRBD2. The germline CDR1 and CDR2 sequences are SQVTM and ANQGSEA. The CDR3 sequence is 15 residues long. V lost 7 bases to trimming and J lost 8 bases; unmatched junction nucleotides: 16. The CDR3 here is CSALTEAGLGGELFF. In DNA form, the CDR3 reads TGCAGCGCCTTGACCGAAGCGGGACTTGGGGGGGAGCTGTTTTTT.

The gene calls are TRBV5-1 and TRBJ2-3; 9 bases map to TRBD2. Trimming took 4 bases from V and 5 from J; bases not matched to a gene: 8. CDR1 and CDR2 from the germline V gene are SGHRS and YFSETQ. This CDR3 spans 15 amino acids. The CDR3 coding sequence is TGCGCCAGCAGCCACGGACTAGCGAGCGGAGATACGCAGTATTTT. Translation: CASSHGLASGDTQYF.

Note on this clonotype: A much more abundant neighbour one base away suggests this may be a read error. The genes are TRBV4-1 and TRBJ1-2; D is perhaps TRBD1 (5 bases). The CDR3 has 14 amino acids. Germline V gene lookup returns CDR1 MGHRA and CDR2 YSYEKL. Trimming pared 5 bases from V and 2 bases from J, leaving 12 bases between. The CDR3 DNA reads TGCGCCAGCAGCGAAGGGGCAGGGAACTATGGCTACACCTTC. It translates to CASSEGAGNYGYTF.

With regard to this clonotype: The missing conserved phenylalanine or tryptophan at the end of this CDR3 makes a read error likely. V and J are TRBV12-5 and TRBJ2-2; D might be TRBD1 (6 bases). This CDR3 is built from 16 residues. Germline V CDR1 and CDR2: LGHNT, FRNRAP. Trimming stripped 5 bases from V and 0 bases from J, with 13 bases between. DNA of the CDR3: TGTGCTAGTGGTCCCCTGGACAGCTCGAACACCGGGGAGCTGTTTTCT. It translates to CASGPLDSSNTGELFS.

As regards this clonotype: An end of the junction differs from the germline gene, which may be a read error. J is TRBJ2-1 and V is TRBV14; TRBD2 matches at 14 bases. The CDR3 length is 16 residues. Per the germline V gene, CDR1 is SGHDN and CDR2 is FVKESK. CDR3 region: CAGSPPGLAGEYEHIF. The DNA for the CDR3 is TGTGCCGGCAGCCCTCCGGGACTAGCGGGAGAATATGAGCATATCTTC.

A remark on this clonotype: Possible read error: a much larger clone is one base away. The chain has TRBV6-1 and TRBJ2-1; D is unresolved. The CDR3 runs to 11 residues. Per germline, CDR1 MNHNS and CDR2 SASEGT. The CDR3 bases are TGTGTCAGCAGTGCCCAAGTCGAGCAGTTCTTC. It translates to CVSSAQVEQFF.

Turning to this clonotype: The germline gene is not matched at one end of the junction; a read error may be the cause. The V gene is TRBV29-1, the J gene TRBJ2-7; unclear D gene. In germline, CDR1 is SQVTM, CDR2 ANQGSEA. The CDR3 contains 13 residues. The DNA of the CDR3 is TGCTGCGTTGGATTAACAGAATCCTACGAGCAGTACTTC. Protein product: CCVGLTESYEQYF.

As concerns this clonotype: Mismatch with germline at one junction end may stem from a read error. The V call is TRBV10-3, the J call TRBJ2-1; the D is unclear. The germline gives CDR1 ENHRY, CDR2 SYGVKD. The CDR3 runs to 15 residues. The DNA of the CDR3 is TGTGCTATCAGTGAGGTTCCCGGGCTAAATAATGAGCAGTTCTTC. This translates into CAISEVPGLNNEQFF.